One and the same sample provided the 9 T cell receptor beta chains below, sequenced in a study of radiotherapy plus CTLA-4 blockade in lung cancer. The assay was immunoSEQ multiplex PCR, and TCRdb's table has in-frame clones only and misses some. The sample has about 120,000 clones, 90% seen once; the top ten hold roughly 6.9%. The specimen comprised peripheral blood, sampled from a patient treated with radiotherapy plus ipilimumab. Source of these receptors: a human donor with non-small cell lung cancer that progressed on radiotherapy plus ipilimumab.

The chain combines TRBV7-9 with TRBJ1-4, with 7 bases that match TRBD1. CDR3 size: 16 residues. Germline loops: CDR1 SEHNR, CDR2 FQNEAQ (reference sequence). J lost 4 bases, V lost 2 bases, and 7 bases had no gene match. In DNA, the CDR3 is TGTGCCAGCAGCTTAATCCCGCCAGGGGGTAATGAAAAACTGTTTTTT. It specifies CASSLIPPGGNEKLFF.

This clone was detected only a few times. The V gene is TRBV7-8, the J gene TRBJ2-5; D not certain. The CDR3 has 11 residues. With 5 bases removed from V and 7 bases from J, the gap between germline ends came to 8 bases. From germline, CDR1 is SGHVS and CDR2 FQNEAQ. The CDR3 coding sequence is TGTGCCAGCAGCCGTGTCGGGACCCAGTACTTC. It encodes CASSRVGTQYF.

This rearrangement joins TRBV11-2 to TRBJ2-1, with TRBD1 as a possible D gene (6 bases). Germline values: CDR1 SGHAT, CDR2 FQNNGV. The CDR3 spans 15 residues. Between the trimmed V and J ends, which lost 5 bases and 2 bases, there was a span of 13 bases. CDR3 nucleotides: TGTGCCAGCAGCCTAGGGGGTGGCCCCTACAATGAGCAGTTCTTC. Amino acids: CASSLGGGPYNEQFF.

This chain connects TRBV6-1 to TRBJ2-1; no clear D gene. V gave up 2 bases and J gave up 7 bases, with 3 bases separating them. Germline lookup yields CDR1 MNHNS and CDR2 SASEGT. The CDR3 extends over 11 amino acids. Here the CDR3 DNA reads TGTGCCAGCAGTGAAATGAATGAGCAGTTCTTC. Translation: CASSEMNEQFF.

This clone was seen more than once but under ten times. The V and J genes are TRBV2 and TRBJ1-2; the match to TRBD1 covers 7 bases. The CDR3 loop spans 14 amino acids. Germline CDR1 reads SNHLY; CDR2 reads FYNNEI. V lost 6 bases to trimming and J lost 6 bases; unmatched junction nucleotides: 10. DNA for the CDR3: TGTGCCAGCAGGTCTCAATGGGACAGAAATGGCTACACCTTC. Translation gives CASRSQWDRNGYTF.

This rearrangement joins TRBV18 to TRBJ2-3; 12 bases match TRBD2. The CDR3 covers 16 residues. Germline V gene lookup returns CDR1 KGHSH and CDR2 LQKENI. The V segment lost 4 bases and the J segment 4 bases; nucleotides outside the gene matches: 6. DNA for the CDR3: TGTGCCAGCTCACTAAATCTAGCGGGAGGGCCAGATACGCAGTATTTT. Protein sequence: CASSLNLAGGPDTQYF. Drawing the rest from reference TRBV18 and TRBJ2-3, the complete variable domain is NAGVMQNPRHLVRRRGQEARLRCSPMKGHSHVYWYRQLPEEGLKFMVYLQKENIIDESGMPKERFSAEFPKEGPSILRIQQVVRGDSAAYFCASSLNLAGGPDTQYFGPGTRLTVL.

V gene TRBV6-1 combines with J gene TRBJ2-1; D unclear. Trimming removed 10 bases from V and 6 bases from J, with 19 bases in between. Germline V gives CDR1 MNHNS, CDR2 SASEGT. The CDR3 runs to 14 residues. The CDR3 DNA reads TGTGCCACCCAGGTAGGGTCCTCTAGCAATGAGCAGTTCTTC. Translating it yields CATQVGSSSNEQFF.

V usage is TRBV5-1 and J usage is TRBJ2-5; D possibly corresponds to TRBD1 (5 bases). CDR1 and CDR2 from the germline V gene are SGHRS and YFSETQ. Trimming shortened V by 6 bases and J by 4 bases, and 13 bases separated the two germline ends. CDR3 size: 13 residues. CDR3 region: CASTPGLGETQYF. The CDR3 nucleotides are TGCGCCAGCACTCCAGGGTTAGGAGAGACCCAGTACTTC.

This clone was found a few times. This chain links TRBV7-9 with TRBJ2-5; 8 positions match TRBD2. The CDR3 totals 14 residues. Trimming at V came to 3 bases and at J to 4 bases, leaving 4 bases not matched to a gene. Germline V gives CDR1 SEHNR, CDR2 FQNEAQ (reference sequence). The CDR3 loop is CASSFGLATETQYF. DNA of the CDR3: TGTGCCAGCAGCTTCGGACTAGCCACAGAGACCCAGTACTTC.